Following are 26 T cell receptor beta chains from one sample sequenced in a study of T cells in localized non-small cell lung cancer. Clones were sequenced by immunoSEQ multiplex PCR, and TCRdb holds only the in-frame ones, with some missing. The sample contains about 2,600 clones, more than 25% of which appear only once. Source: lung tumor tissue, taken before any cancer treatment. These receptors were obtained from a male donor aged 60 or over with stage I lung adenocarcinoma.

This clone counts as large. V is TRBV19 and J is TRBJ1-5, with D hard to call. Germline lookup yields CDR1 LNHDA and CDR2 SQIVND (reference sequence). Trimming stripped 1 base from V and 7 bases from J, with 8 bases between. This CDR3 region has 13 residues. The DNA of the CDR3 is TGTGCCAGTAGTATAGGCCTAGGACAGCCCCAGCATTTT. Encoded protein: CASSIGLGQPQHF.

This chain joins TRBV11-3 and TRBJ2-2, with D unclear. This CDR3 region has 18 residues. Germline loops: CDR1 SGHNT, CDR2 YENEEA. Trimming left V 5 bases short and J 0 bases short, with 19 bases between. CDR3 sequence: CASSRPIVQTANTGELFF. The CDR3 region has the DNA TGTGCCAGCAGCCGGCCGATAGTACAAACGGCGAACACCGGGGAGCTGTTTTTT.

J is TRBJ1-3 and V is TRBV29-1; no firm D call. The CDR3 has 14 amino acids. CDR1 is SQVTM and CDR2 is ANQGSEA in the germline V gene. V gave up 6 bases and J gave up 0 bases, with 12 bases separating them. CDR3: CSVSVGISGNTIYF. Written as DNA, the CDR3 is TGCAGCGTGTCAGTGGGGATCTCTGGAAACACCATATATTTT.

This clone has a handful of counts. Here the CDR3 DNA reads TGTGCCAGCAGCTTGTTACAGGTTACGCCCGGGGGCTACACCTTC. Protein product: CASSLLQVTPGGYTF. This chain uses TRBV11-3 with TRBJ1-2; D is possibly TRBD1 (5 bases). V was cut by 3 bases and J by 8 bases, with 19 bases left in between. Germline V CDR1 and CDR2: SGHNT, YENEEA. The CDR3 runs to 15 residues.

This clone was seen only once. The chain couples TRBV19 to TRBJ2-7; a weak D match, TRBD1 (5 bases). The germline V and J ends were trimmed by 2 bases and 9 bases, with 17 bases remaining between them. The CDR3 sequence is 14 residues long. Germline V gene lookup returns CDR1 LNHDA and CDR2 SQIVND (reference sequence). CDR3 in DNA: TGTGCCAGTAGTATAAAGGCAGGGCTACAAGGGCAGTACTTC. It encodes CASSIKAGLQGQYF.

The chain uses TRBV29-1 and TRBJ2-7, with D perhaps matching TRBD2 (6 bases). Germline CDR1 SQVTM, CDR2 ANQGSEA. CDR3 length: 12 amino acids. Trimming removed 2 bases from V and 4 bases from J, with 9 bases in between. CDR3 bases: TGCAGCGTTGAAATTCGGGAGTACGAGCAGTACTTC. It specifies CSVEIREYEQYF.

This clone is medium-sized (0.01 to 0.1%) in the sample. The J gene is TRBJ1-5, the V gene TRBV6-8; 10 bases match TRBD1. V was pared by 10 bases and J by 3 bases, with 6 bases of the junction left unmatched. Germline CDR1 and CDR2: MNHGY and SAAAGT. The CDR3 length is 14 residues. The CDR3 DNA follows: TGTGCCATCAGGGGGACAGGGGACAATCAGCCCCAGCATTTT. This sequence encodes CAIRGTGDNQPQHF.

By frequency in the sample, this clone is medium-sized (0.01 to 0.1%). The V and J genes are TRBV11-3 and TRBJ1-1; tentative D call: TRBD1 (5 bases). Germline CDR1 SGHNT, CDR2 YENEEA. The V and J ends lost 2 bases and 1 base respectively, with 8 bases between them. The CDR3 runs to 14 residues. Here the CDR3 DNA reads TGTGCCAGCAGCTTATCTAGGGGGAACACTGAAGCTTTCTTT. Its protein product is CASSLSRGNTEAFF.

V and J are TRBV1 and TRBJ2-7; the table names TRBD1, a call not compared with the DNA. TRBV1 is given as a pseudogene. The CDR3 covers 15 residues. The CDR3 DNA sequence: TGCACCAGCAGCCAAGGACAGGGGGTCCCCTACGAGCAGTACTTC. It codes for CTSSQGQGVPYEQYF.

This clone was picked up a small number of times. The chain carries TRBV30 and TRBJ1-4; no clear D. The length of the CDR3 is 12 residues. The V end lost 3 bases, the J end lost 8 bases, and 10 bases lay between the germline ends. In germline, CDR1 is GTSNPN, CDR2 SVGIG (reference sequence). The CDR3 here is CAWSVPAEKLFF. In DNA form, the CDR3 reads TGTGCCTGGAGCGTCCCAGCCGAAAAACTGTTTTTT.

The CDR3 DNA reads TGCGCCAGCAGAACGAGCAAGAACACTGAAGCTTTCTTT. This translates into CASRTSKNTEAFF. The chain carries TRBV10-2 and TRBJ1-1; D is ambiguous. Trimming left V 6 bases short and J 1 base short, with 9 bases between. Germline CDR1 and CDR2: WSHSY and SAAADI. The CDR3 runs to 13 residues.

This clone occurred a few times. The chain uses TRBV29-1 and TRBJ2-1; 9 nucleotides agree with TRBD1. This CDR3 contains 14 residues. CDR1 and CDR2 (germline): SQVTM, ANQGSEA. Germline trimming cut 7 bases from V and 4 bases from J; bases unmatched to any gene: 8. CDR3 sequence: CSGIRDRVYNEQFF. CDR3 sequence (DNA): TGCAGCGGTATCCGGGACAGGGTGTACAATGAGCAGTTCTTC.

V gene TRBV28 combines with J gene TRBJ2-3, with TRBD2 as a possible D gene (7 bases). The V and J ends lost 5 bases and 3 bases respectively, with 12 bases between them. CDR3 length equals 14 residues. Germline V gene data show CDR1 as MDHEN and CDR2 as SYDVKM. CDR3 residues: CASSVGGGTDTQYF. CDR3 DNA sequence: TGTGCCAGCAGTGTAGGGGGGGGGACAGATACGCAGTATTTT.

The chain couples TRBV10-2 to TRBJ1-2, with TRBD1 matching over 8 bases. Trimming removed 6 bases from V and 1 base from J; junction bases left unmatched: 1. The CDR3 length is 13 residues. In germline, CDR1 is WSHSY, CDR2 SAAADI. The CDR3 DNA reads TGCGCCAGCAGGGGACAGGTTAACTATGGCTACACCTTC. Its translation: CASRGQVNYGYTF.

The chain employs TRBV30 and TRBJ2-6; D unresolved. Germline loops: CDR1 GTSNPN, CDR2 SVGIG (reference sequence). CDR3 length equals 15 residues. Trimming shortened V by 2 bases and J by 1 base, and 9 bases separated the two germline ends. The CDR3 spells CAWSLKGSGANVLTF. The CDR3 DNA reads as TGTGCCTGGAGTTTAAAGGGTTCTGGGGCCAACGTCCTGACTTTC.

Within the sample, this clone is medium-sized. The V call is TRBV6-8, the J call TRBJ2-3; 9 bases agree with TRBD2. This CDR3 is 15 amino acids long. V shed 3 bases, J shed 5 bases, and the junction held 6 bases outside the gene matches. Germline V gene lookup returns CDR1 MNHGY and CDR2 SAAAGT. The CDR3 nucleotides read TGTGCCAGCAGTTATTCCCAGCGGGGGGAAGATACGCAGTATTTT. It is translated as CASSYSQRGEDTQYF.

The chain recombines TRBV18 with TRBJ2-1; D possibly uses TRBD1 or TRBD2 (5 bases each). Per the germline V gene, CDR1 is KGHSH and CDR2 is LQKENI. V was shortened by 0 bases and J by 0 bases, with 9 bases between the two germline ends. CDR3 length: 16 amino acids. The CDR3 region is CASSPPAGSSYNEQFF. In nucleotides, the CDR3 is TGTGCCAGCTCACCACCGGCAGGGAGCTCCTACAATGAGCAGTTCTTC.

The chain joins TRBV5-1 to TRBJ2-5; 7 bases align to TRBD1. Germline values: CDR1 SGHRS, CDR2 YFSETQ. The CDR3 is 15 amino acids. After removal of 2 bases from V and 5 bases from J, the junction contained 9 bases not matched to a gene. This CDR3 reads CASSLGDSYLETQYF. DNA of the CDR3: TGCGCCAGCAGCTTAGGGGACAGTTACTTGGAGACCCAGTACTTC.

By its share, this clone is medium-sized. The V call is TRBV11-3, the J call TRBJ1-1, with D unclear. The V gene's germline CDR1 is SGHNT and CDR2 YENEEA. Deletions cut 3 bases from V and 1 base from J, with 12 bases between. This CDR3 comprises 15 residues. CDR3 coding DNA: TGTGCCAGCAGCTTGGTTGGGGAGGGGAACACTGAAGCTTTCTTT. This translates into CASSLVGEGNTEAFF.

The chain uses TRBV6-1 and TRBJ2-7; TRBD1 aligns across 8 bases. CDR1 and CDR2 (germline): MNHNS, SASEGT. There are 15 residues in the CDR3. The V segment lost 1 base and the J segment 5 bases; nucleotides outside the gene matches: 7. The CDR3 protein is CASSEEAGGFDEQYF. As DNA, the CDR3 is TGTGCCAGCAGTGAAGAGGCAGGGGGCTTTGACGAGCAGTACTTC.

This chain links TRBV11-3 with TRBJ2-1; 12 nucleotides align to TRBD2. Trimming removed 4 bases from V and 6 bases from J; junction bases left unmatched: 4. The CDR3 sequence is 15 residues long. Germline loops: CDR1 SGHNT, CDR2 YENEEA. CDR3 nucleotide sequence: TGTGCCAGCAGCTATCTAGCGGGGGGGCCCAATGAGCAGTTCTTC. Residues: CASSYLAGGPNEQFF.

The chain uses TRBV28 and TRBJ2-7; unclear D gene. Germline-derived CDR1 and CDR2 are MDHEN and SYDVKM. Deletions cut 2 bases from V and 1 base from J, with 9 bases between. The CDR3 is made up of 14 amino acids. The CDR3, as DNA: TGTGCCAGCAGTTTACCTCATGAATCCTACGAGCAGTACTTC. It codes for CASSLPHESYEQYF.

This clone was counted only a few times. The chain carries TRBV19 and TRBJ1-1; D is unclear. V was trimmed by 7 bases and J by 7 bases, leaving 13 bases between them. Germline CDR1 is LNHDA and CDR2 is SQIVND (reference sequence). This CDR3 region has 12 residues. This CDR3 is CASTPIPHEAFF. In nucleotides, the CDR3 is TGTGCCAGTACCCCCATCCCACATGAAGCTTTCTTT. The entire variable domain, with the rest obtained from reference TRBV19 and TRBJ1-1, is as follows: DGGITQSPKYLFRKEGQNVTLSCEQNLNHDAMYWYRQDPGQGLRLIYYSQIVNDFQKGDIAEGYSVSREKKESFPLTVTSAQKNPTAFYLCASTPIPHEAFFGQGTRLTVV.

This clone came up many times. V is TRBV10-3 and J is TRBJ2-7, with 9 bases fitting TRBD1. This CDR3 comprises 14 residues. In germline, CDR1 is ENHRY, CDR2 SYGVKD. V was pared by 10 bases and J by 4 bases, with 11 bases of the junction left unmatched. This CDR3 reads CATRLTGGSYEQYF. CDR3 coding DNA: TGTGCCACCCGCCTGACAGGGGGAAGTTACGAGCAGTACTTC.

This clone qualifies as large. V is TRBV29-1 and J is TRBJ1-1; D gene ambiguous. Germline CDR1 SQVTM, CDR2 ANQGSEA. Trimming left V 5 bases short and J 6 bases short, with 22 bases between. There are 15 residues in the CDR3. The CDR3 coding sequence is TGCAGCGTTACTGGACGGGGTTCCAACCGCCCTGAAGCTTTCTTT. Amino acids: CSVTGRGSNRPEAFF. The entire variable domain, with the rest obtained from reference TRBV29-1 and TRBJ1-1, is as follows: SAVISQKPSRDICQRGTSLTIQCQVDSQVTMMFWYRQQPGQSLTLIATANQGSEATYESGFVIDKFPISRPNLTFSTLTVSNMSPEDSSIYLCSVTGRGSNRPEAFFGQGTRLTVV.

There are a few counts of this clone. The chain joins TRBV9 to TRBJ2-7; 7 nucleotides match TRBD2. Per the germline V gene, CDR1 is SGDLS and CDR2 is YYNGEE. The CDR3 is made up of 13 amino acids. After removal of 0 bases from V and 4 bases from J, the junction contained 1 base not matched to a gene. The CDR3 loop is CASSVGEGYEQYF. CDR3 bases: TGTGCCAGCAGCGTAGGGGAGGGATACGAGCAGTACTTC.